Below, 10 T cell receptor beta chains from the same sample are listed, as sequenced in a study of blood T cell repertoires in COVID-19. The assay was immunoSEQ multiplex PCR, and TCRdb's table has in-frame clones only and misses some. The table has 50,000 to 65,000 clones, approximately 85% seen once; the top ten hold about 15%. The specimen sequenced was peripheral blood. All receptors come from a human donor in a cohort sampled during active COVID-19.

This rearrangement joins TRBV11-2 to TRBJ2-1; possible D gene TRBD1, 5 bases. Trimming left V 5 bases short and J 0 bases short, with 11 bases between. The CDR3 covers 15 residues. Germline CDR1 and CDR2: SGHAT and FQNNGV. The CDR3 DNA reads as TGTGCCAGCAGCCCCCTAGACAGCTCCTACAATGAGCAGTTCTTC. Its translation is CASSPLDSSYNEQFF. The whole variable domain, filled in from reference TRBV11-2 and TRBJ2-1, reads EAGVAQSPRYKIIEKRQSVAFWCNPISGHATLYWYQQILGQGPKLLIQFQNNGVVDDSQLPKDRFSAERLKGVDSTLKIQPAKLEDSAVYLCASSPLDSSYNEQFFGPGTRLTVL.

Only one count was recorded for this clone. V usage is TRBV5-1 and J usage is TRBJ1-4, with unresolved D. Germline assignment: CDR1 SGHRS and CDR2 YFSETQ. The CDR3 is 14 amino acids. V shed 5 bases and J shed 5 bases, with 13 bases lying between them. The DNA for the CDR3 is TGCGCCAGCAGTTACGACAATGGGAATGAAAAACTGTTTTTT. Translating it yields CASSYDNGNEKLFF.

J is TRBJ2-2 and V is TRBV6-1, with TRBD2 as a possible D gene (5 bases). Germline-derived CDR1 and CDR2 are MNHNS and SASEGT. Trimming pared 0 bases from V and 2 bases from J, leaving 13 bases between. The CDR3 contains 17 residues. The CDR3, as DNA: TGTGCCAGCAGTGAAGCGCCGGGGAGCCCTAACACCGGGGAGCTGTTTTTT. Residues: CASSEAPGSPNTGELFF.

The CDR3 sequence is CASSRQGSVGELFF. CDR3 DNA sequence: TGTGCCAGCAGCAGACAGGGCTCCGTCGGGGAGCTGTTTTTT. The chain combines TRBV11-3 with TRBJ2-2, with 7 nucleotides matching TRBD1. Germline V gene sequence: CDR1 SGHNT, CDR2 YENEEA. The CDR3 has 14 amino acids. J was trimmed by 7 bases and V by 5 bases; bases with no gene match: 7.

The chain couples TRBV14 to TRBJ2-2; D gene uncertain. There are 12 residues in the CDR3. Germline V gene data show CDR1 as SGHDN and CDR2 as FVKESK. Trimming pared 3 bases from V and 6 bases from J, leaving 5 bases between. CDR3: CASSQFAGELFF. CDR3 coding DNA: TGTGCCAGCAGCCAGTTCGCCGGGGAGCTGTTTTTT.

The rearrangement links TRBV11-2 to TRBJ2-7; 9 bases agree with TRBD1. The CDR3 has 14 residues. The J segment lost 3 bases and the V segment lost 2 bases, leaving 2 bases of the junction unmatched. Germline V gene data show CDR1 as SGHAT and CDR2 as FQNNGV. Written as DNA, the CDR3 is TGTGCCAGCAGCTTACTGGGACAGGGCTACGAGCAGTACTTC. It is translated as CASSLLGQGYEQYF.

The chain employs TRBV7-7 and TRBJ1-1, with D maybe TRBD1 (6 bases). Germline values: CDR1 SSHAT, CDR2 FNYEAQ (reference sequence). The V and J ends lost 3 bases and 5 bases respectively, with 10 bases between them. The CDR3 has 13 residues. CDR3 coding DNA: TGTGCCAGCAGCTTGGGGGCTGGGACTGAAGCTTTCTTT. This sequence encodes CASSLGAGTEAFF.

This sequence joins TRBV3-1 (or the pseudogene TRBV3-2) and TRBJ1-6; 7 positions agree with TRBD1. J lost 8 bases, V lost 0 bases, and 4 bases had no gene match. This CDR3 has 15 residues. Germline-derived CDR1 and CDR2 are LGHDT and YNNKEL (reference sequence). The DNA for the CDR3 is TGTGCCAGCAGCCAAGAAGGAGGGGGCTATTCACCCCTCCACTTT. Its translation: CASSQEGGGYSPLHF.

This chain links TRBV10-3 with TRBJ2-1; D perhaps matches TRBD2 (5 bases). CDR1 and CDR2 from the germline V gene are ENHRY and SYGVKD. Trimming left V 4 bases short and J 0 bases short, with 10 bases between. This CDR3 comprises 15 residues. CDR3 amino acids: CAISVDLGSYNEQFF. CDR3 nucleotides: TGTGCCATCAGTGTGGACTTGGGCTCCTACAATGAGCAGTTCTTC.

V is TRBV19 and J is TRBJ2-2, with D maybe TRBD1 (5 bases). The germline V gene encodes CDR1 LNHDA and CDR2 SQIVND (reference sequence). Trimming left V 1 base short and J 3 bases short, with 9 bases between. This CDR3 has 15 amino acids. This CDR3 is CASSIGGWDTGELFF. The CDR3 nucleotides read TGTGCCAGTAGTATAGGGGGCTGGGACACCGGGGAGCTGTTTTTT. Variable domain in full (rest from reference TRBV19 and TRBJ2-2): DGGITQSPKYLFRKEGQNVTLSCEQNLNHDAMYWYRQDPGQGLRLIYYSQIVNDFQKGDIAEGYSVSREKKESFPLTVTSAQKNPTAFYLCASSIGGWDTGELFFGEGSRLTVL.